This TCR beta chain was observed in a study of blood T cell repertoires in COVID-19. Study context: COVID-19 samples collected from the United States, Italy and Spain covered acute and convalescent phases. In each case, the material was cDNA or gDNA derived from T cells, B-cell-depleted T cells, or PBMCs.

Per the original methods: Amplification of reference gene primers provided the estimated nucleated cell counts. Some clones are missing from TCRdb's copy, which holds only in-frame ones; the method was immunoSEQ multiplex PCR. V and J calls plus clone size are reproduced from that table; the DNA served to infer D and trimming. Of a few hundred thousand clones listed, approximately 81% are singletons. V gave up 4 bases and J gave up 6 bases; unmatched junction bases: 6. The CDR3 sequence is 14 residues long. Germline CDR1 reads MNHEY; CDR2 reads SMNVEV (reference sequence). Sequences were obtained from peripheral blood. The sequence came from a man aged 45-65 years who had recovered from COVID-19. The chain employs TRBV27 and TRBJ1-1; 9 positions agree with TRBD1. The CDR3 DNA is TGTGCCAGCAGTTCACAGGGGGCCCTCCCTGAAGCTTTCTTT. It is translated as CASSSQGALPEAFF.